This T cell receptor beta chain was recorded in a study of blood T cells in healthy people across ages. Study as a whole: Template-switching capture recovered about one barcoded beta molecule per two T cells.

Germline CDR1 is MDHEN and CDR2 is SYDVKM. The CDR3 consists of 15 residues. Trimming took 8 bases from V and 4 from J, leaving 20 bases between them. Donors gave 8 to 10 milliliters of peripheral blood apiece. Every sample had a minimum of 6.5 million PBMCs isolated. Per sample, no less than 5.5 micrograms of total RNA were extracted. Sample-barcoded 5' priming and a J-beta primer mix drove a second PCR of roughly 7 to 11 cycles. TCRdb fed the 5' RACE reads into MiXCR, producing one record per CDR3 protein. Among roughly 800,000 distinct CDR3 sequences listed, roughly 60% were seen once. This clonotype was sampled from a man under 40 in good health. Sequencing was performed on blood. The genes are TRBV28 and TRBJ2-5; D unresolved. The CDR3 here is CASGPCLAGRETQYF. The CDR3 nucleotides are TGTGCCAGCGGGCCCTGTTTAGCCGGACGAGAGACCCAGTACTTC.